The subject of this entry is one T cell receptor (beta chain). As yet, its antigen is unknown. Here immunoSEQ multiplex PCR was the method, and the copy in TCRdb shows in-frame clones only, minus some. This table holds around 41,000 clones, approximately 90% found once. This specimen comes from a study of T cells in localized non-small cell lung cancer. Study observations and caveats: Turning up in adjacent lung were a median roughly 59 of the top 100 tumor clones.

V lost 3 bases and J 0 bases, leaving 11 bases between the germline ends. Germline CDR1 and CDR2: SNHLY and FYNNEI. The CDR3 extends over 15 amino acids. Source: peripheral blood, taken before any cancer treatment. The receptor was isolated from a woman aged 18-49 years with stage III lung adenocarcinoma. The chain combines TRBV2 with TRBJ1-1; D is undetermined. Written as DNA, the CDR3 is TGTGCCAGCAGTGATTCGGTCAGGTTGAACACTGAAGCTTTCTTT. This encodes CASSDSVRLNTEAFF. The full variable domain, with the rest looked up from reference TRBV2 and TRBJ1-1, is EPEVTQTPSHQVTQMGQEVILRCVPISNHLYFYWYRQILGQKVEFLVSFYNNEISEKSEIFDDQFSVERPDGSNFTLKIRSTKLEDSAMYFCASSDSVRLNTEAFFGQGTRLTVV.